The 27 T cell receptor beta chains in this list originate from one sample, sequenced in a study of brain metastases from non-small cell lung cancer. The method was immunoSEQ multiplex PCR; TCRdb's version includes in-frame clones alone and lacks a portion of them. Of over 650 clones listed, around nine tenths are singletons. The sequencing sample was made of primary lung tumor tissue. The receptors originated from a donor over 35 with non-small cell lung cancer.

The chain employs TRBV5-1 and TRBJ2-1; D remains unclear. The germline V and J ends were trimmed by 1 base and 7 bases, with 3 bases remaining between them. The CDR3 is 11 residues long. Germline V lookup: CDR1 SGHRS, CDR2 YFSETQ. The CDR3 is CASSLRNEQFF. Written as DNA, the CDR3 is TGCGCCAGCAGCTTGAGGAATGAGCAGTTCTTC.

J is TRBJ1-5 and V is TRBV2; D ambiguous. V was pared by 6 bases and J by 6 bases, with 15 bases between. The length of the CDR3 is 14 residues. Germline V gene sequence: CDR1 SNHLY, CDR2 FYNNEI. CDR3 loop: CASRKAQASQPQHF. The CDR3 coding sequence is TGTGCCAGCAGGAAGGCCCAAGCAAGTCAGCCCCAGCATTTT. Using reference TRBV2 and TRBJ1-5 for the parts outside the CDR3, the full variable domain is EPEVTQTPSHQVTQMGQEVILRCVPISNHLYFYWYRQILGQKVEFLVSFYNNEISEKSEIFDDQFSVERPDGSNFTLKIRSTKLEDSAMYFCASRKAQASQPQHFGDGTRLSIL.

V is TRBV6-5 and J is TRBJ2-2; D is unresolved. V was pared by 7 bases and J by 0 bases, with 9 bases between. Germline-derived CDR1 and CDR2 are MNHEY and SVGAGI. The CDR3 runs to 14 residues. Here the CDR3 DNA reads TGTGCCAGCAACCGGGCCGCGAACACCGGGGAGCTGTTTTTT. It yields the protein CASNRAANTGELFF.

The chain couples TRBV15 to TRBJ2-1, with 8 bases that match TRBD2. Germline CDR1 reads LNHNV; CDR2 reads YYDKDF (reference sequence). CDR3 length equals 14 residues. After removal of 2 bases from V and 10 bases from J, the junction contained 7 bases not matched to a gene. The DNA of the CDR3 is TGTGCCACCAGCAGAATGGCGGGGGGTGGAGAGCAGTTCTTC. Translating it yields CATSRMAGGGEQFF. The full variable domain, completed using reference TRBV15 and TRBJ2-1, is DAMVIQNPRYQVTQFGKPVTLSCSQTLNHNVMYWYQQKSSQAPKLLFHYYDKDFNNEADTPDNFQSRRPNTSFCFLDIRSPGLGDTAMYLCATSRMAGGGEQFFGPGTRLTVL.

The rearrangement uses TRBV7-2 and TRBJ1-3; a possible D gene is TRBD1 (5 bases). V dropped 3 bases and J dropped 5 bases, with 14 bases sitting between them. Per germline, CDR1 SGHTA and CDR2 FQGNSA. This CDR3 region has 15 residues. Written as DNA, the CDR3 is TGTGCCAGCAGCTTCACCGGGGCCGGCAGAAACACCATATATTTT. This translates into CASSFTGAGRNTIYF.

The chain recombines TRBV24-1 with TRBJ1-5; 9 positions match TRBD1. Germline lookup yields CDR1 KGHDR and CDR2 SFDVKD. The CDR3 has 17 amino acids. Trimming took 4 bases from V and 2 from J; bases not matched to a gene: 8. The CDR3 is CATSEAGTGRGNQPQHF. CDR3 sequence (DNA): TGTGCCACCAGTGAAGCCGGGACAGGGAGAGGCAATCAGCCCCAGCATTTT.

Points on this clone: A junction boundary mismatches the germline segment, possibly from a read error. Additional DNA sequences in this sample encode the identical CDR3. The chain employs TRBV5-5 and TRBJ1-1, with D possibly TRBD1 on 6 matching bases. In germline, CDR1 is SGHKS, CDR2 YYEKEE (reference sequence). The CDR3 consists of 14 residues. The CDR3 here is CASSSYGQNTEAFF. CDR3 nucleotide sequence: TGTGCCAGCAGCTCCTACGGACAGAACACTGAAGCTTTTTTT.

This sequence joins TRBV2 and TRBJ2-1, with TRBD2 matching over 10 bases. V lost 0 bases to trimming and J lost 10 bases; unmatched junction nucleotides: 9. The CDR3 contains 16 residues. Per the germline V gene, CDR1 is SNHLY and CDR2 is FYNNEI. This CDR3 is CASSEAESGRAGEQFF. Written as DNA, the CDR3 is TGTGCCAGCAGTGAAGCGGAAAGCGGGAGGGCCGGGGAGCAGTTCTTC.

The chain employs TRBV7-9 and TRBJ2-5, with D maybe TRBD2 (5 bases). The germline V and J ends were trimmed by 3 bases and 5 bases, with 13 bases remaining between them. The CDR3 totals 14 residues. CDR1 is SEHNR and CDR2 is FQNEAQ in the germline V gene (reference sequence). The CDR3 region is CASSLDSRLETQYF. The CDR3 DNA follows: TGTGCCAGCAGCTTGGACTCAAGGTTGGAGACCCAGTACTTC.

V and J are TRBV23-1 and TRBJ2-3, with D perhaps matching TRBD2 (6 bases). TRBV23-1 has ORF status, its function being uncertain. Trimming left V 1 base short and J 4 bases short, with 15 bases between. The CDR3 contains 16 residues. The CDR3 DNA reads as TGCGCCAGCAGTCAATATGGCCCCGGGGGATCAGATACGCAGTATTTT. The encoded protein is CASSQYGPGGSDTQYF.

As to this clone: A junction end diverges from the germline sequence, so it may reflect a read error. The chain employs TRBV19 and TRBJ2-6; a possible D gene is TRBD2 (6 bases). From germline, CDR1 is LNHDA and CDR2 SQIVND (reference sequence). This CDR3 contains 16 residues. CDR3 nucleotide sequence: TGTGCCAATAGTCCTGGGGGGAGCTCTGGGGCCAACGTCCTGACTTTC. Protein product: CANSPGGSSGANVLTF.

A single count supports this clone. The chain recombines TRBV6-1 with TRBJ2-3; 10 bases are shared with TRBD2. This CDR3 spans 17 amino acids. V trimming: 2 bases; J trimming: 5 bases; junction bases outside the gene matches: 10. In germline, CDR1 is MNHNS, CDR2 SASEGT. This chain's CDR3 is CASSEIWSGGARDTQYF. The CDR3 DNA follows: TGTGCCAGCAGTGAAATATGGAGCGGGGGGGCCAGAGATACGCAGTATTTT.

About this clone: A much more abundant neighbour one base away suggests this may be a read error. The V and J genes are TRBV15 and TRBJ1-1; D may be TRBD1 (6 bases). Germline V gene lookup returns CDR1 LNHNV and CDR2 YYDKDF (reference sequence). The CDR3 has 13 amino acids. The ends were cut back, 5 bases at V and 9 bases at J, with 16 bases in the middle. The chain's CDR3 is CATSPRGETKAFF. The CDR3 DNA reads TGTGCCACCAGCCCTAGGGGGGAGACTAAAGCTTTCTTT.

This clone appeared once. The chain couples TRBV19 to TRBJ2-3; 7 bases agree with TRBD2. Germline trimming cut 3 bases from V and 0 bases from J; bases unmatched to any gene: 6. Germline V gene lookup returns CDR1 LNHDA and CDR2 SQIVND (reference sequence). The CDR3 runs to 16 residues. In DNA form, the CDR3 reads TGTGCCAGTAGTATGGGAGCGGGGTCTAGCACAGATACGCAGTATTTT. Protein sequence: CASSMGAGSSTDTQYF.

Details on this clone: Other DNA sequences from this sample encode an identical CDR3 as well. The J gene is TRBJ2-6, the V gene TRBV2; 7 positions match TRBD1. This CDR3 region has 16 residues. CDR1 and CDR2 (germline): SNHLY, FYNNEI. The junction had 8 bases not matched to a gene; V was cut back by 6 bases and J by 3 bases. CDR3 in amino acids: CASRDGRGLGANVLTF. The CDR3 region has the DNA TGTGCCAGCAGGGACGGTAGGGGGCTTGGGGCCAACGTCCTGACTTTC.

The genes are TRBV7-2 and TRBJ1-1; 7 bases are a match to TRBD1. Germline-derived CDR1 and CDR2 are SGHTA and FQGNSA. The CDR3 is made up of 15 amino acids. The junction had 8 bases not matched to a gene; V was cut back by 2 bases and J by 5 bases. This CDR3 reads CASSLRETGKTEAFF. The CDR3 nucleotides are TGTGCCAGCAGCTTACGCGAGACAGGGAAAACTGAAGCTTTCTTT.

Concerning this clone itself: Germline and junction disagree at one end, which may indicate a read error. Here the CDR3 reads CTSSQKGTYGYTF. The CDR3 nucleotides read TGTACCAGCAGCCAAAAGGGTACCTATGGCTACACCTTC. This chain connects TRBV14 to TRBJ1-2; unclear D gene. Germline values: CDR1 SGHDN, CDR2 FVKESK. The CDR3 contains 13 residues.

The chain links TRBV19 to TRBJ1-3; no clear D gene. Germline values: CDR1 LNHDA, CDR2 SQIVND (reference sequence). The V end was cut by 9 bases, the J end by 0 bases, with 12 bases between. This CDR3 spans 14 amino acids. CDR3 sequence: CASRTVSSGNTIYF. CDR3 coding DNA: TGTGCCAGCCGGACCGTAAGCTCTGGAAACACCATATATTTT.

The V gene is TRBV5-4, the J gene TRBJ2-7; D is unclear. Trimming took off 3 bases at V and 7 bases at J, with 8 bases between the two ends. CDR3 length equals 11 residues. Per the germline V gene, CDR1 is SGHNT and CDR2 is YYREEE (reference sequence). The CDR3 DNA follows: TGTGCCAGCAGCTCCGCGGAGGAGCAGTACTTC. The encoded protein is CASSSAEEQYF. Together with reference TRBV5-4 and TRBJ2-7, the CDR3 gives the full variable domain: ETGVTQSPTHLIKTRGQQVTLRCSSQSGHNTVSWYQQALGQGPQFIFQYYREEENGRGNFPPRFSGLQFPNYSSELNVNALELDDSALYLCASSSAEEQYFGPGTRLTVT.

The CDR3, as DNA: TGCAGTGTTTTGGGGACAGCTGAAGCTTTCTTT. It yields the protein CSVLGTAEAFF. The chain joins TRBV20-1 to TRBJ1-1; 7 nucleotides agree with TRBD1. This CDR3 spans 11 amino acids. Germline CDR1 and CDR2: DFQATT and SNEGSKA (reference sequence). V trimming: 7 bases; J trimming: 6 bases; junction bases outside the gene matches: 5.

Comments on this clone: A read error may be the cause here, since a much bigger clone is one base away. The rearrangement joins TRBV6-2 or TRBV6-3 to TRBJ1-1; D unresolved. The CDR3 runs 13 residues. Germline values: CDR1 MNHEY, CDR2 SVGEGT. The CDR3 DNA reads TGTGCCAGCAGTTACTGGGCTGGCACTGAAGTTTTCTTT. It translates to CASSYWAGTEVFF.

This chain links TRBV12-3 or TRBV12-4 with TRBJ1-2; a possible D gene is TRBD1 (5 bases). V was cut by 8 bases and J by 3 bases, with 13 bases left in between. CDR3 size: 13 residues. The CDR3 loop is CASGGGGYYGYTF. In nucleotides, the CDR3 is TGTGCCAGCGGGGGGGGAGGGTACTATGGCTACACCTTC.

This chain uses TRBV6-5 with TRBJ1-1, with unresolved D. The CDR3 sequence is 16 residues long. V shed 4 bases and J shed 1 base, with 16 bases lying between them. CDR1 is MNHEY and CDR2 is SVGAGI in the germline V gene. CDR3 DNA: TGTGCCAGCAGTTCCGTACTCGGACGGGCGAACACTGAAGCTTTCTTT. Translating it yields CASSSVLGRANTEAFF.

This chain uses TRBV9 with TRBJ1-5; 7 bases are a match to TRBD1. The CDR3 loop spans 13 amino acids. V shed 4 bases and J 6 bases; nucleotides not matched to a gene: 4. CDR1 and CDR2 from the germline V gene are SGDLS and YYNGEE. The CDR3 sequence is CASSSTGAQPQHF. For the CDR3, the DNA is TGTGCCAGCAGCTCAACAGGGGCTCAGCCCCAGCATTTT.

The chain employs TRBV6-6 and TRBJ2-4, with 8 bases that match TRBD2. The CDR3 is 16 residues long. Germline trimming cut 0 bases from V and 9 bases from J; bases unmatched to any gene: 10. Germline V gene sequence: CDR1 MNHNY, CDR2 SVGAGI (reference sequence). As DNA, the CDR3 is TGTGCCAGCAGTTACTCGACGGGGACTAGTCTCGGCATTCAGTACTTC. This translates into CASSYSTGTSLGIQYF.

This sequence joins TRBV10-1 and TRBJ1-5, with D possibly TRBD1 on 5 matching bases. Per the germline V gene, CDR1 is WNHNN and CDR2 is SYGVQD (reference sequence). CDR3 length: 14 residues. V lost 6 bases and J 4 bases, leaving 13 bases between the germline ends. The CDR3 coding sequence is TGCGCCAGCAGCCCGGGGGAGGGAAATCAGCCCCAGCATTTT. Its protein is CASSPGEGNQPQHF.

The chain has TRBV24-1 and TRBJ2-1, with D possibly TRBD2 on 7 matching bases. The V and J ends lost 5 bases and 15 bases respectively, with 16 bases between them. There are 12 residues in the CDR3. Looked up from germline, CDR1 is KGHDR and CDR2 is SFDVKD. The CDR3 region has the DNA TGTGCCACCAGTGGGGAGGGGACAAGGCCGTTCTTC. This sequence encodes CATSGEGTRPFF.